These 29 T cell receptor beta chains originate from one sample sequenced in a study of OX40 agonist ivuxolimab in advanced cancers. Repertoires were generated with immunoSEQ multiplex PCR, while TCRdb's copy carries only in-frame clones and drops some. The sample contains about 66,000 clones, around 86% of which appear only once. The specimen comprised CD4+ or CD8+ T cells sorted from blood, sampled in a trial of the OX40 agonist ivuxolimab. These receptors originate from an adult with an advanced solid tumor such as melanoma, head and neck, liver or kidney cancer.

The chain links TRBV2 to TRBJ1-1; the D gene is possibly TRBD1 (5 bases). CDR1 and CDR2 (germline): SNHLY, FYNNEI. CDR3 size: 13 residues. Trimming removed 6 bases from V and 5 bases from J, with 13 bases in between. The CDR3 sequence is CASSTQGETEAFF. The DNA of the CDR3 is TGTGCCAGCAGCACACAAGGGGAGACTGAAGCTTTCTTT.

This clone was seen only a few times. The V and J genes are TRBV2 and TRBJ2-2; D possibly uses TRBD1 or TRBD2 (5 bases each). Germline V gene sequence: CDR1 SNHLY, CDR2 FYNNEI. V lost 6 bases, J lost 0 bases, and 14 bases lay in between. The CDR3 sequence is 16 residues long. The CDR3 sequence: CASRFYRDPNTGELFF. The CDR3, as DNA: TGTGCCAGCAGGTTCTATAGGGACCCGAACACCGGGGAGCTGTTTTTT.

V and J are TRBV5-1 and TRBJ1-1; D is uncertain. The CDR3 is made up of 13 amino acids. The V gene lost 0 bases and the J gene lost 7 bases, with 10 bases spanning the gap. Germline CDR1 SGHRS, CDR2 YFSETQ. This CDR3 reads CASSLAFRNEAFF. The CDR3, as DNA: TGCGCCAGCAGCTTGGCCTTTCGGAATGAAGCTTTCTTT.

The chain carries TRBV2 and TRBJ2-7, with D maybe TRBD1 (5 bases). Germline V gene sequence: CDR1 SNHLY, CDR2 FYNNEI. With 6 bases removed from V and 1 base from J, the gap between germline ends came to 13 bases. The CDR3 runs 14 residues. The DNA for the CDR3 is TGTGCCAGCAGGGAGCTAGACAGATCCTACGAGCAGTACTTC. Its protein is CASRELDRSYEQYF.

This sequence joins TRBV19 and TRBJ1-2; D not certain. With 2 bases removed from V and 4 bases from J, the gap between germline ends came to 14 bases. The CDR3 totals 15 residues. CDR1 and CDR2 (germline): LNHDA, SQIVND (reference sequence). CDR3 sequence reads: CASSISLSGSYGYTF. CDR3 nucleotide sequence: TGTGCCAGTAGTATATCGCTCTCGGGGAGCTATGGCTACACCTTC.

The rearrangement uses TRBV7-3 and TRBJ2-6; D ambiguous. V was pared by 5 bases and J by 1 base, with 9 bases between. Germline V gene lookup returns CDR1 SGHTA and CDR2 FQGTGA. This CDR3 contains 15 residues. The CDR3 DNA follows: TGTGCCAGCAGCCTCCCCCTTTCTGGGGCCAACGTCCTGACTTTC. It translates to CASSLPLSGANVLTF.

This clone was counted a few times. This chain joins TRBV6-6 and TRBJ1-3; weak D call: TRBD1 (6 bases). Between the trimmed V and J ends, which lost 7 bases and 4 bases, there was a span of 14 bases. The CDR3 runs to 14 residues. Germline CDR1 MNHNY, CDR2 SVGAGI (reference sequence). For the CDR3, the DNA is TGTGCCAGCACCCGACAGGCCGAAGGAAACACCATATATTTT. Translation gives CASTRQAEGNTIYF.

This clone has a handful of counts. The rearrangement uses TRBV15 and TRBJ2-5; TRBD1 might be the D (5 bases). Germline V lookup: CDR1 LNHNV, CDR2 YYDKDF (reference sequence). The CDR3 consists of 15 residues. The germline V and J ends were trimmed by 0 bases and 4 bases, with 12 bases remaining between them. The CDR3 DNA sequence: TGTGCCACCAGCAGAGATGGGGCTAGAAGAGAGACCCAGTACTTC. Translated, it gives CATSRDGARRETQYF. The variable domain in full, with the rest retrieved from reference TRBV15 and TRBJ2-5, is DAMVIQNPRYQVTQFGKPVTLSCSQTLNHNVMYWYQQKSSQAPKLLFHYYDKDFNNEADTPDNFQSRRPNTSFCFLDIRSPGLGDTAMYLCATSRDGARRETQYFGPGTRLLVL.

In the case of this clone: Within the sample, other DNA sequences also encode this same CDR3. The rearrangement links TRBV27 to TRBJ2-1; 9 bases are shared with TRBD2. J lost 5 bases, V lost 2 bases, and 19 bases had no gene match. This CDR3 has 20 amino acids. Germline CDR1 MNHEY, CDR2 SMNVEV (reference sequence). The CDR3 is CASSLVGGRGGDREDNEQFF. The CDR3 nucleotides are TGTGCCAGCAGTTTAGTAGGTGGGCGGGGGGGGGACCGTGAGGACAATGAGCAGTTCTTC.

V usage is TRBV7-2 and J usage is TRBJ1-1; no clear D gene. The CDR3 contains 10 residues. Germline V gene lookup returns CDR1 SGHTA and CDR2 FQGNSA. V gave up 3 bases and J gave up 10 bases, with 6 bases separating them. In nucleotides, the CDR3 is TGTGCCAGCAGCTTCGGGTCAGCTTTCTTT. Its protein product is CASSFGSAFF.

The count of this clone is one. The sample contains more than one DNA sequence encoding this CDR3. The V gene is TRBV7-3, the J gene TRBJ2-5; D uncertain. This CDR3 is 13 amino acids long. The V and J ends lost 2 bases and 2 bases respectively, with 6 bases between them. The germline CDR1 and CDR2 sequences are SGHTA and FQGTGA. The CDR3 here is CASSLGLQETQYF. The CDR3 DNA reads as TGTGCCAGCAGCTTAGGCTTACAAGAGACCCAGTACTTC. Based on the CDR3 plus reference TRBV7-3 and TRBJ2-5, the full variable domain is GAGVSQTPSNKVTEKGKYVELRCDPISGHTALYWYRQSLGQGPEFLIYFQGTGAADDSGLPNDRFFAVRPEGSVSTLKIQRTERGDSAVYLCASSLGLQETQYFGPGTRLLVL.

This chain joins TRBV2 and TRBJ1-2, with D possibly being TRBD1 (6 bases). The germline V gene encodes CDR1 SNHLY and CDR2 FYNNEI. Trimming shortened V by 7 bases and J by 2 bases, and 14 bases separated the two germline ends. The CDR3 has 14 residues. The CDR3 DNA follows: TGTGCCAGCAAATTCAGGGGAGGGAACTATGGCTACACCTTC. The encoded protein is CASKFRGGNYGYTF.

The chain combines TRBV6-1 with TRBJ2-2; 8 positions match TRBD1. CDR3 size: 15 residues. V gave up 8 bases and J gave up 0 bases; unmatched junction bases: 5. The germline V gene encodes CDR1 MNHNS and CDR2 SASEGT. The CDR3 here is CASEQTGANTGELFF. The CDR3 DNA reads as TGTGCCAGCGAACAGACAGGGGCGAACACCGGGGAGCTGTTTTTT.

The rearrangement joins TRBV11-3 to TRBJ1-1, with no clear D. The CDR3 length is 12 residues. V lost 2 bases to trimming and J lost 5 bases, with 6 bases between them. CDR1 is SGHNT, CDR2 YENEEA, per germline. CDR3 DNA: TGTGCCAGCAGCTTAAAGGATACTGAAGCTTTCTTT. Its protein product is CASSLKDTEAFF.

V gene TRBV6-5 combines with J gene TRBJ1-4; maybe TRBD1 (5 bases). Trimming shortened V by 8 bases and J by 4 bases, and 11 bases separated the two germline ends. The CDR3 runs 13 residues. Germline CDR1 reads MNHEY; CDR2 reads SVGAGI. The chain's CDR3 is CASSGRDNEKLFF. The CDR3 DNA is TGTGCCAGCTCAGGGCGCGATAATGAAAAACTGTTTTTT.

This chain joins TRBV9 and TRBJ2-7, with D possibly being TRBD1 (6 bases). Deletions cut 4 bases from V and 5 bases from J, with 19 bases between. The CDR3 has 15 amino acids. Germline values: CDR1 SGDLS, CDR2 YYNGEE. Written as DNA, the CDR3 is TGTGCCAGCAGCAGAGACGCCGGGACACTAAACGAGCAGTACTTC. Residues: CASSRDAGTLNEQYF.

The chain recombines TRBV19 with TRBJ2-5; perhaps TRBD2 as D (7 bases). This CDR3 has 14 amino acids. Germline CDR1 is LNHDA and CDR2 is SQIVND (reference sequence). Between the trimmed V and J ends, which lost 7 bases and 2 bases, there was a span of 14 bases. The CDR3: CASTPRGAQETQYF. The CDR3 coding sequence is TGTGCCAGTACCCCTCGGGGGGCACAAGAGACCCAGTACTTC.

The CDR3 DNA sequence: TGTGCCAGCAGCTTAATGTGGGGCACCGGGGAGCTGTTTTTT. Protein: CASSLMWGTGELFF. This chain uses TRBV7-2 with TRBJ2-2; D uncertain. V dropped 2 bases and J dropped 4 bases, with 8 bases sitting between them. The CDR3 is 14 residues long. Germline lookup yields CDR1 SGHTA and CDR2 FQGNSA. The entire variable domain, with the rest obtained from reference TRBV7-2 and TRBJ2-2, is as follows: GAGVSQSPSNKVTEKGKDVELRCDPISGHTALYWYRQSLGQGLEFLIYFQGNSAPDKSGLPSDRFSAERTGGSVSTLTIQRTQQEDSAVYLCASSLMWGTGELFFGEGSRLTVL.

This chain joins TRBV10-3 and TRBJ1-5, with TRBD1 matching over 9 bases. V lost 8 bases, J lost 7 bases, and 9 bases stayed unmatched. Germline V gene sequence: CDR1 ENHRY, CDR2 SYGVKD. The CDR3 spans 14 residues. The CDR3 sequence: CAIGQGQGRQPQHF. The DNA of the CDR3 is TGTGCCATCGGGCAGGGACAGGGAAGGCAGCCCCAGCATTTT.

The chain links TRBV5-6 to TRBJ1-5, with D tentatively TRBD1 (5 bases). Trimming took off 3 bases at V and 2 bases at J, with 15 bases between the two ends. The CDR3 consists of 16 residues. Per the germline V gene, CDR1 is SGHDT and CDR2 is YYEEEE. CDR3 bases: TGTGCCAGCAGCTGGGGGGGTCCGAGGGGCAATCAGCCCCAGCATTTT. Amino acids: CASSWGGPRGNQPQHF.

V gene TRBV10-3 combines with J gene TRBJ1-2, with TRBD1 as a possible D gene (6 bases). V lost 3 bases and J lost 7, with 15 bases in between. This CDR3 spans 14 amino acids. CDR1 ENHRY and CDR2 SYGVKD come from the germline V gene. CDR3 nucleotide sequence: TGTGCCATCAGTGATAGAGGGAACAGGGCTGGCTACACCTTC. It translates to CAISDRGNRAGYTF.

This clone was seen more than once but under ten times. The V gene is TRBV5-1, the J gene TRBJ1-2; 9 bases are shared with TRBD1. V lost 0 bases and J lost 0; bases outside the gene matches: 12. The germline V gene encodes CDR1 SGHRS and CDR2 YFSETQ. The CDR3 is made up of 19 amino acids. CDR3 protein: CASSLVSAGQGPSNYGYTF. Here the CDR3 DNA reads TGCGCCAGCAGCTTGGTGTCGGCGGGACAGGGTCCCTCTAACTATGGCTACACCTTC.

The rearrangement joins TRBV7-9 to TRBJ2-3; 7 nucleotides line up with TRBD2. The CDR3 is 14 amino acids. Germline assignment: CDR1 SEHNR and CDR2 FQNEAQ (reference sequence). The J segment lost 1 base and the V segment lost 11 bases, leaving 9 bases of the junction unmatched. The CDR3 region has the DNA TGTGCCGGAACCACGGGAGGCGGCACAGATACGCAGTATTTT. The encoded protein is CAGTTGGGTDTQYF. Looking up the rest from reference TRBV7-9 and TRBJ2-3 gives the full variable domain: DTGVSQNPRHKITKRGQNVTFRCDPISEHNRLYWYRQTLGQGPEFLTYFQNEAQLEKSRLLSDRFSAERPKGSFSTLEIQRTEQGDSAMYLCAGTTGGGTDTQYFGPGTRLTVL.

The V gene is TRBV6-1, the J gene TRBJ1-3, with TRBD1 as a possible D gene (6 bases). This CDR3 has 16 residues. The ends were cut back, 4 bases at V and 0 bases at J, with 13 bases in the middle. Looked up from germline, CDR1 is MNHNS and CDR2 is SASEGT. CDR3 region: CASSGGGGSSGNTIYF. The DNA for the CDR3 is TGTGCCAGCAGTGGCGGTGGGGGCAGCTCTGGAAACACCATATATTTT.

This chain links TRBV7-3 with TRBJ2-1; D may be TRBD2 (6 bases). CDR3 length: 18 residues. The germline CDR1 and CDR2 sequences are SGHTA and FQGTGA. V lost 1 base and J lost 0, with 16 bases in between. CDR3 in DNA: TGTGCCAGCAGCTTAAGTACCGGGGGATCAAGCTCCTACAATGAGCAGTTCTTC. Its protein is CASSLSTGGSSSYNEQFF. Full variable domain (rest looked up from reference TRBV7-3 and TRBJ2-1): GAGVSQTPSNKVTEKGKYVELRCDPISGHTALYWYRQSLGQGPEFLIYFQGTGAADDSGLPNDRFFAVRPEGSVSTLKIQRTERGDSAVYLCASSLSTGGSSSYNEQFFGPGTRLTVL.

The chain joins TRBV6-5 to TRBJ2-3; TRBD1 matches 9 bases. The V and J ends lost 4 bases and 5 bases, in that order; junction bases with no gene match: 7. CDR3 length: 15 residues. Per the germline V gene, CDR1 is MNHEY and CDR2 is SVGAGI. The CDR3 nucleotides read TGTGCCAGCAGTTTGTTACAGGGGGCAATAGATACGCAGTATTTT. It encodes CASSLLQGAIDTQYF.

The genes are TRBV6-1 and TRBJ2-6; 12 bases line up with TRBD2. The CDR3 sequence is 19 residues long. V was clipped by 4 bases and J by 2 bases; unmatched bases: 9. Looked up from germline, CDR1 is MNHNS and CDR2 is SASEGT. As DNA, the CDR3 is TGTGCCAGCAGTGGGGGCAGGGCTAGCGGGGGGGCTGGGGCCAACGTCCTGACTTTC. This gives the protein CASSGGRASGGAGANVLTF.

This chain links TRBV7-2 with TRBJ1-2; 8 bases are a match to TRBD1. The CDR3 is 12 residues long. With 5 bases clipped from V and 8 bases from J, the junction kept 4 bases outside the gene matches. Per the germline V gene, CDR1 is SGHTA and CDR2 is FQGNSA. DNA of the CDR3: TGTGCCAGCAGCCGGGGACAGGAAGGCTACACCTTC. Protein product: CASSRGQEGYTF.

This sequence joins TRBV6-5 and TRBJ1-5, with D possibly matching TRBD1 (6 bases). Germline-derived CDR1 and CDR2 are MNHEY and SVGAGI. This CDR3 region has 14 residues. V lost 8 bases, J lost 9 bases, and 20 bases lay in between. CDR3 amino acids: CASLTGGLQRPQHF. The CDR3 coding sequence is TGTGCCAGCCTCACCGGGGGCCTACAGAGGCCCCAGCATTTT.